These 31 T cell receptor beta chains share one sample of origin, sequenced in a study of OX40 agonist ivuxolimab in advanced cancers. Profiled with immunoSEQ multiplex PCR; TCRdb holds only in-frame clones, not every one. The table lists about 50,000 clones, nearly 80% of them singletons. The specimen was CD4+ or CD8+ T cells sorted from blood, collected in a trial of the OX40 agonist ivuxolimab. The receptors shown here come from an adult with an advanced solid tumor such as melanoma, head and neck, liver or kidney cancer.

The V gene is TRBV11-3, the J gene TRBJ2-2; D possibly uses TRBD1 or TRBD2 (5 bases each). The CDR3 is made up of 18 amino acids. Trimming took 0 bases from V and 8 from J, leaving 22 bases between them. CDR1 and CDR2 (germline): SGHNT, YENEEA. The CDR3 sequence is CASSLDQRGGPDPGELFF. The CDR3 coding sequence is TGTGCCAGCAGCTTAGATCAAAGGGGCGGGCCTGATCCGGGGGAGCTGTTTTTT. Complete variable domain (other parts from reference TRBV11-3 and TRBJ2-2): EAGVVQSPRYKIIEKKQPVAFWCNPISGHNTLYWYLQNLGQGPELLIRYENEEAVDDSQLPKDRFSAERLKGVDSTLKIQPAELGDSAVYLCASSLDQRGGPDPGELFFGEGSRLTVL.

The chain has TRBV11-2 and TRBJ1-1, with a weak D call TRBD1 (6 bases). With 1 base removed from V and 2 bases from J, the gap between germline ends came to 8 bases. This CDR3 comprises 14 residues. The germline CDR1 and CDR2 sequences are SGHAT and FQNNGV. The CDR3 nucleotides are TGTGCCAGCAGCTTAGCAGGGGTAAACACTGAAGCTTTCTTT. This encodes CASSLAGVNTEAFF.

The chain combines TRBV9 with TRBJ1-2; no firm D call. The CDR3 runs to 15 residues. In germline, CDR1 is SGDLS, CDR2 YYNGEE. The V end was cut by 4 bases, the J end by 3 bases, with 16 bases between. The CDR3 protein is CASSPDPNDDYGYTF. The CDR3 DNA reads as TGTGCCAGCAGCCCGGACCCGAACGACGACTATGGCTACACCTTC.

Judged by abundance, this clone is medium-sized (0.01 to 0.1%). CDR3 DNA sequence: TGCGCCAGCAGAATCCCGGGACAGAATAACTATGGCTACACCTTC. Its translation is CASRIPGQNNYGYTF. The J gene is TRBJ1-2, the V gene TRBV4-1, with 7 bases lining up with TRBD1. V shed 6 bases and J 1 base; nucleotides not matched to a gene: 8. The CDR3 covers 15 residues. Germline V lookup: CDR1 MGHRA, CDR2 YSYEKL.

The chain joins TRBV6-5 to TRBJ2-7, with a tentative D call TRBD1 (6 bases). V lost 11 bases and J lost 2, with 16 bases in between. Germline values: CDR1 MNHEY, CDR2 SVGAGI. This CDR3 contains 13 residues. DNA for the CDR3: TGTGCCGGCCGTACGACAGGAACCTACGAGCAGTACTTC. Translating it yields CAGRTTGTYEQYF.

The chain is built from TRBV10-3 and TRBJ1-2, with D possibly TRBD1 on 5 matching bases. The ends were cut back, 8 bases at V and 4 bases at J, with 23 bases in the middle. The CDR3 spans 16 residues. Germline CDR1 and CDR2: ENHRY and SYGVKD. CDR3 in DNA: TGTGCCATCCTTGTCGGAGAAAGGGGAAAAGGCTATGGCTACACCTTC. Encoded protein: CAILVGERGKGYGYTF.

The CDR3: CASSLGGGSSYNEQFF. The CDR3 DNA follows: TGTGCCAGCAGCTTGGGTGGAGGGAGCTCCTACAATGAGCAGTTCTTC. The V and J genes are TRBV5-4 and TRBJ2-1; perhaps TRBD2 as D (6 bases). V was shortened by 0 bases and J by 0 bases, with 10 bases between the two germline ends. The CDR3 is made up of 16 amino acids. Germline CDR1 reads SGHNT; CDR2 reads YYREEE (reference sequence). Drawing the rest from reference TRBV5-4 and TRBJ2-1, the complete variable domain is ETGVTQSPTHLIKTRGQQVTLRCSSQSGHNTVSWYQQALGQGPQFIFQYYREEENGRGNFPPRFSGLQFPNYSSELNVNALELDDSALYLCASSLGGGSSYNEQFFGPGTRLTVL.

CDR3 protein: CASSLNLETQYF. CDR3 bases: TGTGCCAGCAGCTTAAATTTAGAGACCCAGTACTTC. The V call is TRBV7-2, the J call TRBJ2-5; D gene uncertain. The CDR3 is 12 residues long. Between the trimmed V and J ends, which lost 2 bases and 4 bases, there was a span of 5 bases. Germline CDR1 SGHTA, CDR2 FQGNSA.

The chain links TRBV7-9 to TRBJ2-5; 9 positions agree with TRBD2. V was pared by 4 bases and J by 5 bases, with 8 bases of the junction left unmatched. This CDR3 is built from 15 residues. CDR1 and CDR2 from the germline V gene are SEHNR and FQNEAQ (reference sequence). CDR3 loop: CASSSYSGSGETQYF. The DNA for the CDR3 is TGTGCCAGCAGCTCCTATAGCGGGAGTGGTGAGACCCAGTACTTC.

The chain uses TRBV6-5 and TRBJ2-1; 12 nucleotides align to TRBD2. The CDR3 has 14 residues. V was clipped by 4 bases and J by 9 bases; unmatched bases: 4. Germline lookup yields CDR1 MNHEY and CDR2 SVGAGI. CDR3 region: CASSWRLAGAEQFF. The CDR3 nucleotides are TGTGCCAGCAGTTGGAGACTAGCGGGAGCTGAGCAGTTCTTC.

In this sample, this clone turned up once. The chain has TRBV5-1 and TRBJ2-7; D remains ambiguous. V lost 4 bases, J lost 3 bases, and 14 bases lay in between. Per the germline V gene, CDR1 is SGHRS and CDR2 is YFSETQ. The CDR3 loop spans 14 amino acids. As DNA, the CDR3 is TGCGCCAGCAGCCCCATTCAGGCAAACTACGAGCAGTACTTC. This sequence encodes CASSPIQANYEQYF.

J is TRBJ2-7 and V is TRBV4-3, with 11 bases identical to TRBD2. J was trimmed by 4 bases and V by 0 bases; bases with no gene match: 2. The CDR3 has 15 residues. The germline gives CDR1 LGHNA, CDR2 YSLEER. The CDR3 DNA sequence: TGCGCCAGCAGCCAAGATAGCGGGGGGGAGTACGAGCAGTACTTC. This gives the protein CASSQDSGGEYEQYF.

V gene TRBV7-9 combines with J gene TRBJ1-2; D is unresolved. V was clipped by 11 bases and J by 6 bases, with 16 bases between them. There are 12 residues in the CDR3. From germline, CDR1 is SEHNR and CDR2 FQNEAQ (reference sequence). CDR3 bases: TGTGCCCCGGTGTCGGTAGGAAATGGCTACACCTTC. It yields the protein CAPVSVGNGYTF.

CDR3 sequence reads: CASSQGPKPQHF. The CDR3 bases are TGTGCCAGCAGCCAAGGACCAAAGCCCCAGCATTTT. The genes are TRBV7-9 and TRBJ1-5; D call uncertain. Germline values: CDR1 SEHNR, CDR2 FQNEAQ (reference sequence). This CDR3 is 12 amino acids long. Deletions cut 5 bases from V and 8 bases from J, with 10 bases between.

The J gene is TRBJ2-5, the V gene TRBV27; 10 bases fit TRBD2. TRBJ2-7 explains the end of the DNA better; the J call may be wrong. The CDR3 runs 16 residues. CDR1 MNHEY and CDR2 SMNVEV come from the germline V gene (reference sequence). This chain's CDR3 is CASSLLTSGPSYEQYF. CDR3 bases: TGTGCCAGCAGTTTGCTGACTAGCGGGCCCTCCTACGAGCAGTACTTC.

This rearrangement joins TRBV14 to TRBJ1-2, with D perhaps matching TRBD1 (5 bases). The CDR3 totals 13 residues. Trimming stripped 7 bases from V and 4 bases from J, with 13 bases between. Germline V gene data show CDR1 as SGHDN and CDR2 as FVKESK. CDR3 coding DNA: TGTGCCAGCACCCCGGACAAGCGCTATGGCTACACCTTC. Translated: CASTPDKRYGYTF.

The rearrangement links TRBV7-2 to TRBJ2-4; TRBD2 agrees at 10 bases. The V gene end was trimmed by 5 bases and the J gene end by 1 base; junction bases not matched to a gene: 5. Germline values: CDR1 SGHTA, CDR2 FQGNSA. This CDR3 is built from 16 residues. Here the CDR3 DNA reads TGTGCCAGCAGCCCTCGGACTAGCGGCGCCAAAAACATTCAGTACTTC. Its translation is CASSPRTSGAKNIQYF.

V and J are TRBV9 and TRBJ2-1, with D possibly called TRBD1 or TRBD2 (6 bases each). CDR1 and CDR2 from the germline V gene are SGDLS and YYNGEE. There are 14 residues in the CDR3. The V gene lost 4 bases and the J gene lost 6 bases, with 14 bases spanning the gap. The CDR3 DNA reads TGTGCCAGCAGCCAAGGGGGGACACCCAATGAGCAGTTCTTC. It specifies CASSQGGTPNEQFF.

The CDR3 DNA is TGTGCCAGCGGACTCCTGACTAGCGGGTTATACAATGAGCAGTTCTTC. It yields the protein CASGLLTSGLYNEQFF. The rearrangement joins TRBV7-8 to TRBJ2-1, with TRBD2 identical over 10 bases. This CDR3 has 16 amino acids. The junction had 11 bases not matched to a gene; V was cut back by 8 bases and J by 4 bases. Germline CDR1 is SGHVS and CDR2 is FQNEAQ.

CDR3 sequence: CASSLQSDSPLHF. CDR3 in DNA: TGTGCCAGCTCACTACAGTCGGATTCACCCCTCCACTTT. This chain links TRBV18 with TRBJ1-6; the D is unclear. The CDR3 extends over 13 amino acids. Per the germline V gene, CDR1 is KGHSH and CDR2 is LQKENI. V was clipped by 4 bases and J by 8 bases, with 9 bases between them.

This chain uses TRBV11-2 with TRBJ2-2; a possible D gene is TRBD2 (6 bases). CDR1 and CDR2 (germline): SGHAT, FQNNGV. V dropped 5 bases and J dropped 0 bases, with 16 bases sitting between them. The CDR3 is made up of 17 amino acids. The CDR3 nucleotides read TGTGCCAGCAGCCCAACGATATTAGCGGCGAACACCGGGGAGCTGTTTTTT. Protein: CASSPTILAANTGELFF.

The count of this clone is one. V usage is TRBV11-2 and J usage is TRBJ1-6, with D uncertain. The germline V gene has CDR1 SGHAT and CDR2 FQNNGV. V lost 3 bases and J 10 bases, leaving 13 bases between the germline ends. The CDR3 covers 14 residues. The CDR3 here is CASSFPASGSPLHF. The CDR3 coding sequence is TGTGCCAGCAGCTTTCCGGCCAGCGGATCACCCCTCCACTTT.

The chain links TRBV10-1 to TRBJ1-1, with 7 bases that match TRBD1. The germline gives CDR1 WNHNN, CDR2 SYGVQD (reference sequence). The V segment lost 3 bases and the J segment 4 bases; nucleotides outside the gene matches: 5. This CDR3 contains 14 residues. CDR3 in amino acids: CASSEGTVLTEAFF. The CDR3 DNA is TGCGCCAGCAGTGAAGGGACAGTCCTCACTGAAGCTTTCTTT.

This chain links TRBV4-3 with TRBJ1-1, with no clear D. Germline CDR1 reads LGHNA; CDR2 reads YSLEER. The CDR3 extends over 15 amino acids. Trimming pared 0 bases from V and 2 bases from J, leaving 10 bases between. The CDR3 here is CASSQDRVDNTEAFF. In nucleotides, the CDR3 is TGCGCCAGCAGCCAAGATCGGGTCGATAACACTGAAGCTTTCTTT.

V gene TRBV29-1 combines with J gene TRBJ2-7, with TRBD1 identical over 9 bases. V lost 5 bases and J lost 3; bases outside the gene matches: 5. CDR1 SQVTM and CDR2 ANQGSEA come from the germline V gene. The CDR3 extends over 13 amino acids. This CDR3 reads CSVSGTGNYEQYF. CDR3 in DNA: TGCAGCGTTTCCGGGACAGGGAACTACGAGCAGTACTTC.

The chain has TRBV18 and TRBJ1-1; tentative D call: TRBD1 (6 bases). This CDR3 has 14 residues. Germline assignment: CDR1 KGHSH and CDR2 LQKENI. Trimming stripped 4 bases from V and 4 bases from J, with 13 bases between. The CDR3 DNA is TGTGCCAGCTCACTTTCAACAGGGTTCACTGAAGCTTTCTTT. Translation gives CASSLSTGFTEAFF. Full variable domain (rest looked up from reference TRBV18 and TRBJ1-1): NAGVMQNPRHLVRRRGQEARLRCSPMKGHSHVYWYRQLPEEGLKFMVYLQKENIIDESGMPKERFSAEFPKEGPSILRIQQVVRGDSAAYFCASSLSTGFTEAFFGQGTRLTVV.

The V and J genes are TRBV28 and TRBJ2-7, with D possibly matching TRBD2 (5 bases). Germline CDR1 and CDR2: MDHEN and SYDVKM. Trimming took off 5 bases at V and 0 bases at J, with 8 bases between the two ends. This CDR3 comprises 13 residues. CDR3 bases: TGTGCCAGCAGTCTTGGGAGCTCCTACGAGCAGTACTTC. Encoded protein: CASSLGSSYEQYF.

This clone was counted only a few times. This chain joins TRBV2 and TRBJ2-5; possible D gene TRBD1, 6 bases. The V gene's germline CDR1 is SNHLY and CDR2 FYNNEI. The CDR3 loop spans 13 amino acids. Trimming removed 7 bases at V and 2 bases at J, with 11 bases between. CDR3 protein: CASNTRGQETQYF. The CDR3 DNA sequence: TGTGCCAGCAACACAAGGGGGCAAGAGACCCAGTACTTC.

The chain is built from TRBV15 and TRBJ1-3; perhaps TRBD1 as D (5 bases). The germline V and J ends were trimmed by 5 bases and 0 bases, with 20 bases remaining between them. The CDR3 spans 18 residues. CDR1 is LNHNV, CDR2 YYDKDF, per germline (reference sequence). The CDR3 region has the DNA TGTGCCACCAGCGGAAGGCGGGGCAGGCCGTCCTCTGGAAACACCATATATTTT. Translating gives CATSGRRGRPSSGNTIYF.

The chain joins TRBV5-3 to TRBJ1-5; 11 bases line up with TRBD1. TRBV5-3 falls under the ORF class, with uncertain function. This CDR3 has 15 amino acids. Trimming cost V 4 bases and J 5 bases; bases outside gene matches: 5. CDR3 bases: TGTGCCAGAAGCACCGGGACAGGGGGGTATCAGCCCCAGCATTTT. This gives the protein CARSTGTGGYQPQHF.

The gene calls are TRBV4-3 and TRBJ2-3, with a possible D match to TRBD2 (6 bases). The V and J ends lost 1 base and 1 base respectively, with 9 bases between them. The CDR3 consists of 15 residues. Germline V CDR1 and CDR2: LGHNA, YSLEER. This CDR3 reads CASSQGQRGTDTQYF. CDR3 in DNA: TGCGCCAGCAGCCAAGGACAGCGGGGCACAGATACGCAGTATTTT.